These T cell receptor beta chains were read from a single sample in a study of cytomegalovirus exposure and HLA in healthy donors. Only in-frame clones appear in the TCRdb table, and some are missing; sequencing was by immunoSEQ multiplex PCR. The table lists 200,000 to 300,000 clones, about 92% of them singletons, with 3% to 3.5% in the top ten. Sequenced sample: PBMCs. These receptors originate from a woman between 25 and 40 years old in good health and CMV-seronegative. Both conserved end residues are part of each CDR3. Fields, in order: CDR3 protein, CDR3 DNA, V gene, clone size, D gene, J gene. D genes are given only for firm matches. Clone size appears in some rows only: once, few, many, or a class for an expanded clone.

cdr3_aa: CASSLLGANTGELFF
cdr3_nt: TGTGCCAGCAGCTTATTGGGCGCGAACACCGGGGAGCTGTTTTTT
v_call: TRBV7-2
clone_size: NA
d_call: NA
j_call: TRBJ2-2

cdr3_aa: CASSAGLAETYEQYF
cdr3_nt: TGTGCCAGCAGCGCGGGACTAGCGGAGACCTACGAGCAGTACTTC
v_call: TRBV11-1
clone_size: NA
d_call: TRBD2
j_call: TRBJ2-7

cdr3_aa: CASSNSAGARYNEQFF
cdr3_nt: TGTGCCAGTAGTAACTCAGCGGGAGCGAGATACAATGAGCAGTTCTTC
v_call: TRBV19
clone_size: NA
d_call: TRBD2
j_call: TRBJ2-1

cdr3_aa: CASSPLPNQPQHF
cdr3_nt: TGTGCCAGCAGCCCACTCCCCAATCAGCCCCAGCATTTT
v_call: TRBV11-1
clone_size: NA
d_call: NA
j_call: TRBJ1-5

cdr3_aa: CASTGPGGGYTF
cdr3_nt: TGTGCCAGCACCGGACCGGGTGGTGGCTACACCTTC
v_call: TRBV6-5
clone_size: NA
d_call: NA
j_call: TRBJ1-2

cdr3_aa: CAISGGYEQYF
cdr3_nt: TGTGCCATCAGTGGGGGCTACGAGCAGTACTTC
v_call: TRBV10-3
clone_size: NA
d_call: NA
j_call: TRBJ2-7

cdr3_aa: CASSEKGAGKNIQYF
cdr3_nt: TGTGCCAGCAGTGAAAAAGGGGCCGGTAAAAACATTCAGTACTTC
v_call: TRBV2
clone_size: NA
d_call: NA
j_call: TRBJ2-4

cdr3_aa: CASSEALLTDTQYF
cdr3_nt: TGTGCCAGCAGTGAAGCGCTTCTCACAGATACGCAGTATTTT
v_call: TRBV2
clone_size: NA
d_call: NA
j_call: TRBJ2-3

cdr3_aa: CACSDTGTRTSTDTQYF
cdr3_nt: TGCGCCTGCTCGGATACGGGGACTAGAACTAGCACAGATACGCAGTATTTT
v_call: TRBV4-1
clone_size: NA
d_call: TRBD2
j_call: TRBJ2-3

cdr3_aa: CSVGRSWAATYEQYF
cdr3_nt: TGCAGCGTCGGAAGGTCCTGGGCAGCAACCTACGAGCAGTACTTC
v_call: TRBV29-1
clone_size: NA
d_call: NA
j_call: TRBJ2-7

cdr3_aa: CASSAPVADTQYF
cdr3_nt: TGTGCCAGTAGCGCCCCCGTGGCAGATACGCAGTATTTT
v_call: TRBV19
clone_size: NA
d_call: NA
j_call: TRBJ2-3

cdr3_aa: CASSATLAGEAGANVLTF
cdr3_nt: TGTGCCAGCAGCGCCACCCTAGCGGGAGAAGCTGGGGCCAACGTCCTGACTTTC
v_call: TRBV9
clone_size: NA
d_call: TRBD2
j_call: TRBJ2-6

cdr3_aa: CASSEWGEAFF
cdr3_nt: TGTGCCAGCAGTGAGTGGGGGGAAGCTTTCTTT
v_call: TRBV2
clone_size: NA
d_call: NA
j_call: TRBJ1-1

cdr3_aa: CASSLAGQLYSGNTIYF
cdr3_nt: TGCGCCAGCAGCCTAGCGGGACAGCTATACTCTGGAAACACCATATATTTT
v_call: TRBV4-3
clone_size: once
d_call: TRBD1
j_call: TRBJ1-3

cdr3_aa: CASSRVDRVYGYTF
cdr3_nt: TGTGCCAGCAGCCGAGTGGACAGGGTTTATGGCTACACCTTC
v_call: TRBV28
clone_size: NA
d_call: TRBD1
j_call: TRBJ1-2

cdr3_aa: CASWTGGPRAGELFF
cdr3_nt: TGCGCCAGCTGGACGGGGGGGCCCCGGGCCGGGGAGCTGTTTTTT
v_call: TRBV10-2
clone_size: once
d_call: TRBD2
j_call: TRBJ2-2

cdr3_aa: CASSLLPRTGGNEQFF
cdr3_nt: TGTGCCAGCAGCTTACTTCCCCGGACAGGAGGCAATGAGCAGTTCTTC
v_call: TRBV11-2
clone_size: NA
d_call: TRBD1
j_call: TRBJ2-1

cdr3_aa: CASQGTGGANEQFF
cdr3_nt: TGTGCCAGCCAGGGGACAGGGGGGGCGAATGAGCAGTTCTTC
v_call: TRBV18
clone_size: NA
d_call: TRBD1
j_call: TRBJ2-1

cdr3_aa: CASRWINTGELFF
cdr3_nt: TGTGCCAGCCGGTGGATAAACACCGGGGAGCTGTTTTTT
v_call: TRBV5-6
clone_size: NA
d_call: NA
j_call: TRBJ2-2

cdr3_aa: CASSFGGQGSYEQYF
cdr3_nt: TGTGCCAGCAGCTTCGGGGGACAGGGTTCCTACGAGCAGTACTTC
v_call: TRBV7-9
clone_size: NA
d_call: TRBD1
j_call: TRBJ2-7

cdr3_aa: CASSEDWGYEQYF
cdr3_nt: TGTGCCAGCAGTGAAGACTGGGGCTACGAGCAGTACTTC
v_call: TRBV6-1
clone_size: NA
d_call: NA
j_call: TRBJ2-7

cdr3_aa: CASSLEGQGEDTQYF
cdr3_nt: TGTGCCAGCAGCTTAGAAGGGCAGGGTGAAGATACGCAGTATTTT
v_call: TRBV7-8
clone_size: NA
d_call: NA
j_call: TRBJ2-3

cdr3_aa: CASSFETGTRQPQHF
cdr3_nt: TGTGCCAGCAGTTTCGAGACAGGGACCCGGCAGCCCCAGCATTTT
v_call: TRBV2
clone_size: few
d_call: TRBD1
j_call: TRBJ1-5

cdr3_aa: CASSQEGGRGMTEAFF
cdr3_nt: TGCGCCAGCAGCCAAGAGGGGGGCAGGGGGATGACTGAAGCTTTCTTT
v_call: TRBV4-3
clone_size: NA
d_call: TRBD1
j_call: TRBJ1-1

cdr3_aa: CASSLVRGGPTDTQYF
cdr3_nt: TGTGCCAGCAGCTTAGTACGGGGAGGGCCGACAGATACGCAGTATTTT
v_call: TRBV7-8
clone_size: NA
d_call: TRBD2
j_call: TRBJ2-3

cdr3_aa: CASSSTGGGTDTQYF
cdr3_nt: TGTGCCAGCAGTTCCACAGGGGGGGGCACAGATACGCAGTATTTT
v_call: TRBV28
clone_size: NA
d_call: NA
j_call: TRBJ2-3

cdr3_aa: CASSPTALTQYF
cdr3_nt: TGTGCCAGCAGTCCGACAGCGTTAACGCAGTATTTT
v_call: TRBV27
clone_size: NA
d_call: NA
j_call: TRBJ2-3

cdr3_aa: CASSLAGVSYGYTF
cdr3_nt: TGTGCCAGCAGCTTGGCAGGCGTCTCCTATGGCTACACCTTC
v_call: TRBV5-6
clone_size: NA
d_call: NA
j_call: TRBJ1-2